This T cell receptor beta chain was found in a study of blood T cell repertoires in COVID-19. The wider study: COVID-19 samples from acute and convalescent phases originated in the United States, Italy and Spain. PBMCs, B-cell-depleted T cells, or T cells were the source of the cDNA or gDNA that made up the material.

Germline CDR1 is MNHEY and CDR2 is SVGAGI. The V segment lost 2 bases and the J segment 5 bases; nucleotides outside the gene matches: 9. The CDR3 spans 15 residues. As processed by the authors: Researchers report that nucleated cell counts were estimated from reference gene primer amplification. Sequencing used immunoSEQ multiplex PCR; TCRdb keeps in-frame clones, though not all of them. The V and J calls and the clone size are those of that table, but D and trimming were determined from the DNA. The table records a few hundred thousand clones, over 80% of them present only once. The rearrangement uses TRBV6-5 and TRBJ2-7, with TRBD1 matching over 7 bases. The source is a young man who had recovered from COVID-19. The sample was peripheral blood. Here the CDR3 reads CASSYQPGQRNEQYF. The CDR3 DNA reads as TGTGCCAGCAGTTACCAACCGGGACAGAGGAACGAGCAGTACTTC.